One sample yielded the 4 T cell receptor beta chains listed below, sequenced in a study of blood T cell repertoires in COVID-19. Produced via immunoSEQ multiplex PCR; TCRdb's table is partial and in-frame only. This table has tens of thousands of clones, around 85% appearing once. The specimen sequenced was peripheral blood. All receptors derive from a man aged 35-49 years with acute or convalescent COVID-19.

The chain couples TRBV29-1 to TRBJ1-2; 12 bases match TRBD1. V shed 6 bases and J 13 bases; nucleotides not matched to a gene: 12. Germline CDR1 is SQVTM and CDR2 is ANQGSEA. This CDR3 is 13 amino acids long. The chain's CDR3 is CSVTGTGGADATF. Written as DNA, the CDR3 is TGCAGCGTGACCGGGACAGGGGGCGCAGACGCCACCTTC. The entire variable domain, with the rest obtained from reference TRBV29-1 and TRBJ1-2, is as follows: SAVISQKPSRDICQRGTSLTIQCQVDSQVTMMFWYRQQPGQSLTLIATANQGSEATYESGFVIDKFPISRPNLTFSTLTVSNMSPEDSSIYLCSVTGTGGADATFGSGTRLTVV.

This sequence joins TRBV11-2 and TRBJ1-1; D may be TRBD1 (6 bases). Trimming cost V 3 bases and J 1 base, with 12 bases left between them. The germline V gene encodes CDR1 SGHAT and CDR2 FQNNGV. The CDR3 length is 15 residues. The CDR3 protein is CASSFRGGANTEAFF. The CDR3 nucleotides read TGTGCCAGCAGCTTTCGGGGGGGGGCGAACACTGAAGCTTTCTTT.

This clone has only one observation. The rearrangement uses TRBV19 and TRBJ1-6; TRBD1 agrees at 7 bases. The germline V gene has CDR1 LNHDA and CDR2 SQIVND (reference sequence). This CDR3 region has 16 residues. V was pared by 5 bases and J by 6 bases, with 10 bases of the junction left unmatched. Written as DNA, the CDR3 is TGTGCCAGTAGTCAGATAGGACAGGCCTTTAATTCACCCCTCCACTTT. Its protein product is CASSQIGQAFNSPLHF.

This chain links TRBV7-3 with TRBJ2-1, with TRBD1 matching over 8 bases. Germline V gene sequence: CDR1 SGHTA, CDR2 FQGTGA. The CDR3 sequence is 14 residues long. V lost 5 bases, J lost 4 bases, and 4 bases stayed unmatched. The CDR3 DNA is TGTGCCAGCAGCCAGGGGGCGTCGTACAATGAGCAGTTCTTC. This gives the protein CASSQGASYNEQFF.